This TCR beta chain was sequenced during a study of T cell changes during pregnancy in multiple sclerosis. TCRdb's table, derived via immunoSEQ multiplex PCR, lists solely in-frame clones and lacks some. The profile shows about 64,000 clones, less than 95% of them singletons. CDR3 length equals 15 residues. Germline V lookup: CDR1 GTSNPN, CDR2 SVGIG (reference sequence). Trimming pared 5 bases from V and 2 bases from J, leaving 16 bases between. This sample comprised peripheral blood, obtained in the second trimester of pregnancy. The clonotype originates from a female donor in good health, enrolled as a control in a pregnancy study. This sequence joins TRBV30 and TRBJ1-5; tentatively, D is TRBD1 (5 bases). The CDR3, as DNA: TGTGCCTGGGCGGGGGGGTTTGGGGGCAATCAGCCCCAGCATTTT. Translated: CAWAGGFGGNQPQHF.